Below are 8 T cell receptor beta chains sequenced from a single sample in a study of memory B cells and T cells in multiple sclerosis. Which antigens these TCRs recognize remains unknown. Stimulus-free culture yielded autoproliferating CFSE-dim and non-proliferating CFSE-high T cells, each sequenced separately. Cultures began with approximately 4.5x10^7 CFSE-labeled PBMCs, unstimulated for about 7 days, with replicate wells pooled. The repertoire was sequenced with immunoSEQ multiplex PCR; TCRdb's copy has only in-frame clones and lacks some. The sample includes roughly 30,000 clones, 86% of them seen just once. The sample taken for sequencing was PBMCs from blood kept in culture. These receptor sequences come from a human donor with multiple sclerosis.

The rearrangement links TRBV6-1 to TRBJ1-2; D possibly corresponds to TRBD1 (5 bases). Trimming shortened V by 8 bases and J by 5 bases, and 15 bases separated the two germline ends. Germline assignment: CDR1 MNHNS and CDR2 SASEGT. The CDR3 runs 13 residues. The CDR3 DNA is TGTGCCAGCCGGGCGGGGGGAGGATATGGCTACACCTTC. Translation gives CASRAGGGYGYTF.

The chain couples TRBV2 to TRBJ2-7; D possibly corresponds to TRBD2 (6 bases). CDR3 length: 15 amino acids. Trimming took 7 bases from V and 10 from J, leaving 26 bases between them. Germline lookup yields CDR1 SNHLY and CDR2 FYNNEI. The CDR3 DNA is TGTGCCAGCACCATAAATCGCGGGACTGGTCCGGTACAGTACTTC. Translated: CASTINRGTGPVQYF.

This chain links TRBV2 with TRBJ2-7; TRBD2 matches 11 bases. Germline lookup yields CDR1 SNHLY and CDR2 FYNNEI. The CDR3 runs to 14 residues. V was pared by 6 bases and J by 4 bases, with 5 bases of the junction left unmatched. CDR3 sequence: CASRTGTSGYEQYF. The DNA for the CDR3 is TGTGCCAGCAGAACCGGGACTAGCGGTTACGAGCAGTACTTC.

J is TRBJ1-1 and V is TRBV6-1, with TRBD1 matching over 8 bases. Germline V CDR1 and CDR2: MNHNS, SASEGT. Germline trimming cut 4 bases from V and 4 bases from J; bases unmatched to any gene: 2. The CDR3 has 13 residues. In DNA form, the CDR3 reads TGTGCCAGCAGTGGGGGACAGGCCACTGAAGCTTTCTTT. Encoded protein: CASSGGQATEAFF.

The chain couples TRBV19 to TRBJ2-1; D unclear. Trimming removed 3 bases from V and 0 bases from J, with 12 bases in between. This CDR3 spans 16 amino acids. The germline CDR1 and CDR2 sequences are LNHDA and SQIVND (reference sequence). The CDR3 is CASSIFAGSSYNEQFF. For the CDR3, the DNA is TGTGCCAGTAGTATCTTCGCAGGTAGCTCCTACAATGAGCAGTTCTTC. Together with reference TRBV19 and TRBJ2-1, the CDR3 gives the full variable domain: DGGITQSPKYLFRKEGQNVTLSCEQNLNHDAMYWYRQDPGQGLRLIYYSQIVNDFQKGDIAEGYSVSREKKESFPLTVTSAQKNPTAFYLCASSIFAGSSYNEQFFGPGTRLTVL.

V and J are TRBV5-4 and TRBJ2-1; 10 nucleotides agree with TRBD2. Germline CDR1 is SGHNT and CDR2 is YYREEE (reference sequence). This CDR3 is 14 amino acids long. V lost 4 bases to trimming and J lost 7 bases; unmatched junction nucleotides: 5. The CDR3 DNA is TGTGCCAGCAGCCCTGAGACTAGCGGGAATGAGCAGTTCTTC. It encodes CASSPETSGNEQFF. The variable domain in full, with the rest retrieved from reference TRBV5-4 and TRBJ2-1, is ETGVTQSPTHLIKTRGQQVTLRCSSQSGHNTVSWYQQALGQGPQFIFQYYREEENGRGNFPPRFSGLQFPNYSSELNVNALELDDSALYLCASSPETSGNEQFFGPGTRLTVL.

The chain's CDR3 is CASSFSSGRAGDEQFF. CDR3 DNA sequence: TGTGCCAGCAGCTTTTCTAGCGGGAGGGCCGGCGATGAGCAGTTCTTC. The chain uses TRBV7-9 and TRBJ2-1, with 12 bases fitting TRBD2. Germline lookup yields CDR1 SEHNR and CDR2 FQNEAQ (reference sequence). The length of the CDR3 is 16 residues. V dropped 3 bases and J dropped 8; count of bases not matched to a gene: 8.

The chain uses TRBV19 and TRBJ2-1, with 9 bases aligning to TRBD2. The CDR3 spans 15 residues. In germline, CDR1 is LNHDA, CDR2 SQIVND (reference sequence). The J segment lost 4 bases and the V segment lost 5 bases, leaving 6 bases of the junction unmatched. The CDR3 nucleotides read TGTGCCAGTAGTCCCCGGACTAGCGATTACAATGAGCAGTTCTTC. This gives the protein CASSPRTSDYNEQFF. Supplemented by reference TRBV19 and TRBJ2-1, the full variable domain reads DGGITQSPKYLFRKEGQNVTLSCEQNLNHDAMYWYRQDPGQGLRLIYYSQIVNDFQKGDIAEGYSVSREKKESFPLTVTSAQKNPTAFYLCASSPRTSDYNEQFFGPGTRLTVL.